This paragraph covers one T cell receptor (beta chain) sequence. These data originate in a study of blood T cell repertoires in COVID-19. Profiling relied on immunoSEQ multiplex PCR, and the TCRdb table lists in-frame clones only, not all of them. The data contain roughly 300,000 clones, over 80% of them singletons. Sequenced sample: peripheral blood. This receptor was obtained from a woman aged 40-49 years who had recovered from COVID-19.

CDR3: CASSLRGGNYGYTF. The CDR3 bases are TGTGCCAGCAGTTTGAGGGGGGGAAACTATGGCTACACCTTC. The chain couples TRBV27 to TRBJ1-2; weak D call: TRBD1 (6 bases). This CDR3 contains 14 residues. V dropped 3 bases and J dropped 2 bases, with 10 bases sitting between them. Germline CDR1 and CDR2: MNHEY and SMNVEV (reference sequence).